These T cell receptor beta chains were read from a single sample in a study of blood T cell repertoires in COVID-19. Here immunoSEQ multiplex PCR was the method, and the copy in TCRdb shows in-frame clones only, minus some. In the table there are more than 50,000 clones, 74% of which are singletons. The sequenced sample was peripheral blood. All receptors come from an elderly woman with acute or convalescent COVID-19. The CDR3 runs from the conserved cysteine through the conserved F or W. The listing skips clone size in some rows; elsewhere it reads once, few, many or a size class.

j_call: TRBJ1-2; v_call: TRBV19; clone_size: .; cdr3_aa: CASSSQTGAYGYTF
j_call: TRBJ2-5; v_call: TRBV9; clone_size: .; cdr3_aa: CASSVVPEKETQYF
j_call: TRBJ2-7; v_call: TRBV30; clone_size: .; cdr3_aa: CAQTSGRAHEQYF
j_call: TRBJ2-1; v_call: TRBV3-1/TRBV3-2; clone_size: .; cdr3_aa: CASNFIAGGGNEQFF
j_call: TRBJ1-1; v_call: TRBV19; clone_size: medium-sized; cdr3_aa: CASSIRGHTEAFF
j_call: TRBJ1-1; v_call: TRBV30; clone_size: .; cdr3_aa: CAWKTGVNTEAFF
j_call: TRBJ2-2; v_call: TRBV19; clone_size: .; cdr3_aa: CASSIGRGSNTGELFF
j_call: TRBJ1-5; v_call: TRBV19; clone_size: few; cdr3_aa: CASSKGQGLNQPQHF
j_call: TRBJ2-6; v_call: TRBV11-3; clone_size: .; cdr3_aa: CASSQAYSGANVLTF
j_call: TRBJ1-1; v_call: TRBV19; clone_size: .; cdr3_aa: CASLDGTGGLNTEAFF
j_call: TRBJ2-1; v_call: TRBV29-1; clone_size: .; cdr3_aa: CSLNFYNEQFF
j_call: TRBJ1-4; v_call: TRBV19; clone_size: .; cdr3_aa: CASSMGGPSNEKLFF
j_call: TRBJ2-7; v_call: TRBV27; clone_size: .; cdr3_aa: CASSLSMAVAGGLGAYEQYF
j_call: TRBJ1-4; v_call: TRBV5-1; clone_size: .; cdr3_aa: CASSNSLTGAYNEKLFF
j_call: TRBJ1-5; v_call: TRBV29-1; clone_size: .; cdr3_aa: CSVESGPNQPQHF
j_call: TRBJ1-3; v_call: TRBV6-1; clone_size: .; cdr3_aa: CASSEMTVGNTIYF
j_call: TRBJ1-1; v_call: TRBV7-8; clone_size: .; cdr3_aa: CASTGRVNTEAFF
j_call: TRBJ2-3; v_call: TRBV28; clone_size: once; cdr3_aa: CASNELASGRSTDTQYF
j_call: TRBJ2-1; v_call: TRBV28; clone_size: .; cdr3_aa: CASRTSRGYNEQFF
j_call: TRBJ2-1; v_call: TRBV7-2; clone_size: .; cdr3_aa: CASSLAPGERAEFF
j_call: TRBJ1-5; v_call: TRBV19; clone_size: .; cdr3_aa: CASSSISGYSNQPQHF
j_call: TRBJ1-1; v_call: TRBV6-5; clone_size: medium-sized; cdr3_aa: CASSYGGNTEAFF
j_call: TRBJ1-4; v_call: TRBV28; clone_size: .; cdr3_aa: CATSGSTNEKLFF
j_call: TRBJ2-1; v_call: TRBV18; clone_size: .; cdr3_aa: CASSPPLAAVSSYNEQFF
j_call: TRBJ1-2; v_call: TRBV6-2/TRBV6-3; clone_size: .; cdr3_aa: CASSFNRGLYGYTF
j_call: TRBJ1-1; v_call: TRBV7-9; clone_size: .; cdr3_aa: CASILTGGQNTEAFF
j_call: TRBJ2-3; v_call: TRBV28; clone_size: few; cdr3_aa: CASSFLAGGDTDTQYF
j_call: TRBJ1-4; v_call: TRBV19; clone_size: .; cdr3_aa: CASSTPGTGGEKLFF
j_call: TRBJ2-1; v_call: TRBV12-5; clone_size: .; cdr3_aa: CASGLRRGTYNEQFF
j_call: TRBJ2-3; v_call: TRBV6-5; clone_size: .; cdr3_aa: CASSYRTGGTDTQYF
j_call: TRBJ1-5; v_call: TRBV27; clone_size: .; cdr3_aa: CASSFQGQRNQPQHF
j_call: TRBJ2-1; v_call: TRBV29-1; clone_size: .; cdr3_aa: CSVQITRDEQFF
j_call: TRBJ1-2; v_call: TRBV29-1; clone_size: .; cdr3_aa: CSVARGLGGYTF
j_call: TRBJ1-5; v_call: TRBV19; clone_size: .; cdr3_aa: CASMTHNRGDQPQHF
j_call: TRBJ1-1; v_call: TRBV21-1; clone_size: .; cdr3_aa: CASSTRVRQGKSEAFF
j_call: TRBJ2-7; v_call: TRBV4-1; clone_size: few; cdr3_aa: CASSQDRSGEDYEQYF
j_call: TRBJ1-1; v_call: TRBV7-8; clone_size: .; cdr3_aa: CASSQKAVTGAGRTEAFF
j_call: TRBJ2-1; v_call: TRBV9; clone_size: .; cdr3_aa: CASSASGTSSYNEQFF
j_call: TRBJ1-2; v_call: TRBV6-6; clone_size: once; cdr3_aa: CASSYEGVYGYTF
j_call: TRBJ2-1; v_call: TRBV11-2; clone_size: .; cdr3_aa: CASSLDLMRPLLVDEQFF
j_call: TRBJ2-3; v_call: TRBV5-1; clone_size: few; cdr3_aa: CASMLADSLDTQYF
j_call: TRBJ2-5; v_call: TRBV11-1; clone_size: .; cdr3_aa: CASRPGRIQETQYF
j_call: TRBJ2-5; v_call: TRBV5-1; clone_size: .; cdr3_aa: CASSLVLSGGKEETQYF
j_call: TRBJ1-1; v_call: TRBV6-2/TRBV6-3; clone_size: .; cdr3_aa: CASSLGHDEAFF
j_call: TRBJ2-5; v_call: TRBV19; clone_size: .; cdr3_aa: CASSFTGFLETQYF
j_call: TRBJ2-1; v_call: TRBV29-1; clone_size: .; cdr3_aa: CSVEAGLPNNEQFF
j_call: TRBJ2-1; v_call: TRBV11-3; clone_size: .; cdr3_aa: CASSLTLAGGYNEQFF
j_call: TRBJ2-3; v_call: TRBV27; clone_size: once; cdr3_aa: CASSRKPYDTDTQYF